There are a few counts of the clone carrying this T cell receptor beta chain. The data were obtained in a study of regulatory T cells in long-lasting Graves disease. Arm-PCR of CDR3 regions with iRepertoire HTBI primers generated TCR beta libraries. TCRdb ran MiXCR on the multiplex PCR reads and lists one entry per CDR3 protein. The sample carries hundreds of thousands of distinct CDR3 sequences, roughly 15% recorded once. As for time point: newly diagnosed GD, antithyroid drugs for less than 3 months. From RNA extracted from PBMCs, the TCR library was made. The CDR3 has 15 residues. The germline CDR1 and CDR2 sequences are ENHRY and SYGVKD. The J segment lost 10 bases and the V segment lost 2 bases, leaving 3 bases of the junction unmatched. The same sample was also used in a study of T cells in Graves' hyperthyroidism and ophthalmopathy. That study reports: Carried out on the TCR CDR3, a first-round RT-PCR used the HTBI primer set.

This receptor was taken from a woman aged 25 to 45 with Graves disease. The chain joins TRBV10-3 to TRBJ1-6; 12 bases fit TRBD1. The source material was peripheral blood mononuclear cells (PBMCs), sampled at new diagnosis, from a patient treated with antithyroid drugs. The CDR3 DNA reads TGTGCCATCAGTGAGCACGGGACAGGGGGCTCACCCCTCCACTTT. Its protein is CAISEHGTGGSPLHF.